The 17 T cell receptor beta chains below come from one sample, sequenced in a study of T cell changes during pregnancy in multiple sclerosis. The protocol was immunoSEQ multiplex PCR, while the TCRdb copy is restricted to in-frame clones and leaves out a portion. In the table there are about 100,000 clones, roughly 90% of which are singletons. Here the sequenced sample was peripheral blood, taken after pregnancy. These receptors originate from a female donor with multiple sclerosis, enrolled in a pregnancy study.

The rearrangement links TRBV29-1 to TRBJ1-2, with D tentatively TRBD1 (5 bases). This CDR3 region has 12 residues. CDR1 and CDR2 from the germline V gene are SQVTM and ANQGSEA. V lost 3 bases, J lost 2 bases, and 7 bases lay in between. Here the CDR3 reads CSVDSGNYGYTF. CDR3 in DNA: TGCAGCGTTGACTCAGGGAACTATGGCTACACCTTC.

This clone was found once. The CDR3 DNA reads as TGTGCCAGCAGTTTCTCTGGCCCCAAAAACATTCAGTACTTC. It yields the protein CASSFSGPKNIQYF. J is TRBJ2-4 and V is TRBV27; D not resolved. Trimming shortened V by 3 bases and J by 2 bases, and 8 bases separated the two germline ends. The germline V gene has CDR1 MNHEY and CDR2 SMNVEV (reference sequence). The CDR3 contains 14 residues.

The V call is TRBV5-6, the J call TRBJ1-1; D gene uncertain. Germline values: CDR1 SGHDT, CDR2 YYEEEE. This CDR3 has 12 residues. The V end was cut by 2 bases, the J end by 8 bases, with 10 bases between. The CDR3: CASSFFVSEAFF. DNA for the CDR3: TGTGCCAGCAGCTTTTTCGTATCCGAAGCTTTCTTT.

This chain uses TRBV7-6 with TRBJ1-4, with no clear D. The V and J ends lost 3 bases and 8 bases respectively, with 10 bases between them. CDR1 and CDR2 from the germline V gene are SGHVS and FNYEAQ. This CDR3 spans 13 amino acids. The CDR3 loop is CASSLAAGEKLFF. The CDR3 DNA follows: TGTGCCAGCAGCTTGGCAGCGGGGGAAAAACTGTTTTTT.

The rearrangement joins TRBV6-1 to TRBJ2-3; D is perhaps TRBD2 (6 bases). V dropped 8 bases and J dropped 6 bases, with 15 bases sitting between them. The CDR3 runs to 13 residues. CDR1 is MNHNS and CDR2 is SASEGT in the germline V gene. The CDR3, as DNA: TGTGCCAGCTGCGGGACCCAAGGGGATACGCAGTATTTT. It is translated as CASCGTQGDTQYF.

The chain has TRBV5-8 and TRBJ1-4; the D gene is possibly TRBD1 (5 bases). This CDR3 region has 16 residues. The V gene's germline CDR1 is SGHTS and CDR2 YDEGEE. The ends were cut back, 4 bases at V and 0 bases at J, with 13 bases in the middle. The CDR3 loop is CASSPGTSPTNEKLFF. CDR3 nucleotides: TGTGCCAGCAGCCCCGGGACTTCTCCAACTAATGAAAAACTGTTTTTT.

The chain recombines TRBV2 with TRBJ2-7; D is uncertain. Looked up from germline, CDR1 is SNHLY and CDR2 is FYNNEI. V was clipped by 2 bases and J by 0 bases, with 8 bases between them. This CDR3 is built from 14 residues. The CDR3 DNA sequence: TGTGCCAGCAGTGAAAACAGAGACTCCTACGAGCAGTACTTC. Translating gives CASSENRDSYEQYF. The full variable domain, with the rest looked up from reference TRBV2 and TRBJ2-7, is EPEVTQTPSHQVTQMGQEVILRCVPISNHLYFYWYRQILGQKVEFLVSFYNNEISEKSEIFDDQFSVERPDGSNFTLKIRSTKLEDSAMYFCASSENRDSYEQYFGPGTRLTVT.

The chain employs TRBV27 and TRBJ2-7, with 7 bases fitting TRBD1. In germline, CDR1 is MNHEY, CDR2 SMNVEV (reference sequence). V dropped 10 bases and J dropped 4; count of bases not matched to a gene: 10. CDR3 length: 13 amino acids. CDR3 loop: CATRTGTAYEQYF. DNA for the CDR3: TGTGCCACACGGACCGGGACAGCATACGAGCAGTACTTC.

V usage is TRBV6-1 and J usage is TRBJ2-7; 11 positions match TRBD1. Germline-derived CDR1 and CDR2 are MNHNS and SASEGT. The CDR3 extends over 14 amino acids. The junction had 2 bases not matched to a gene; V was cut back by 6 bases and J by 1 base. The CDR3 loop reads CASRRDRGSYEQYF. CDR3 nucleotides: TGTGCCAGCAGACGGGACAGGGGGTCCTACGAGCAGTACTTC.

This clone showed up just once. The chain couples TRBV9 to TRBJ1-1, with D tentatively TRBD1 (5 bases). Germline-derived CDR1 and CDR2 are SGDLS and YYNGEE. The CDR3 spans 15 residues. Trimming took 0 bases from V and 3 from J, leaving 12 bases between them. CDR3 sequence reads: CASSVAGGGYTEAFF. In DNA form, the CDR3 reads TGTGCCAGCAGCGTAGCCGGGGGTGGGTACACTGAAGCTTTCTTT.

J is TRBJ2-7 and V is TRBV5-6, with TRBD1 identical over 10 bases. This CDR3 is 15 amino acids long. Per the germline V gene, CDR1 is SGHDT and CDR2 is YYEEEE. The junction had 5 bases not matched to a gene; V was cut back by 2 bases and J by 3 bases. This CDR3 is CASSLSGTGDYEQYF. CDR3 DNA sequence: TGTGCCAGCAGCTTATCCGGGACAGGGGACTACGAGCAGTACTTC.

The V call is TRBV10-1, the J call TRBJ2-5; 12 bases fit TRBD2. This CDR3 has 19 residues. J gave up 5 bases and V 2 bases, and 15 bases lay outside the gene matches. Germline CDR1 WNHNN, CDR2 SYGVQD (reference sequence). CDR3 residues: CASSERTSGETGGGETQYF. The CDR3 DNA follows: TGCGCCAGCAGTGAGAGGACTAGCGGGGAGACGGGCGGAGGGGAGACCCAGTACTTC.

The chain has TRBV30 and TRBJ1-5; D gene uncertain. Per the germline V gene, CDR1 is GTSNPN and CDR2 is SVGIG (reference sequence). Trimming removed 2 bases at V and 0 bases at J, with 14 bases between. CDR3 length: 16 amino acids. The CDR3 DNA reads as TGTGCCTGGAGTCCTATCGGAGTCAATAGCAATCAGCCCCAGCATTTT. Translation gives CAWSPIGVNSNQPQHF. Full variable domain (missing parts from reference TRBV30 and TRBJ1-5): SQTIHQWPATLVQPVGSPLSLECTVEGTSNPNLYWYRQAAGRGLQLLFYSVGIGQISSEVPQNLSASRPQDRQFILSSKKLLLSDSGFYLCAWSPIGVNSNQPQHFGDGTRLSIL.

V and J are TRBV7-3 and TRBJ2-5; no firm D call. The CDR3 sequence is 13 residues long. V was trimmed by 3 bases and J by 5 bases, leaving 10 bases between them. Per germline, CDR1 SGHTA and CDR2 FQGTGA. The CDR3 sequence: CASSFSGQETQYF. DNA of the CDR3: TGTGCCAGCAGCTTTAGTGGGCAGGAGACCCAGTACTTC.

V gene TRBV5-5 combines with J gene TRBJ1-1; D call uncertain. Between the trimmed V and J ends, which lost 1 base and 3 bases, there was a span of 4 bases. Germline CDR1 SGHKS, CDR2 YYEKEE (reference sequence). CDR3 length equals 12 residues. CDR3 residues: CASSLLDTEAFF. CDR3 DNA: TGTGCCAGCAGCTTGTTAGACACTGAAGCTTTCTTT.

This rearrangement joins TRBV7-9 to TRBJ2-2; D is uncertain. The CDR3 consists of 13 residues. V dropped 2 bases and J dropped 3 bases, with 4 bases sitting between them. Germline CDR1 SEHNR, CDR2 FQNEAQ (reference sequence). This CDR3 reads CASSLSYTGELFF. The CDR3 coding sequence is TGTGCCAGCAGCTTATCCTACACCGGGGAGCTGTTTTTT.

This chain's CDR3 is CASSPRQAPYEQYF. CDR3 nucleotides: TGCGCCAGCAGCCCCCGACAGGCTCCGTACGAGCAGTACTTC. This chain uses TRBV5-1 with TRBJ2-7; D perhaps matches TRBD1 (6 bases). Germline V gene lookup returns CDR1 SGHRS and CDR2 YFSETQ. V lost 4 bases and J 4 bases, leaving 15 bases between the germline ends. CDR3 size: 14 residues. Supplemented by reference TRBV5-1 and TRBJ2-7, the full variable domain reads KAGVTQTPRYLIKTRGQQVTLSCSPISGHRSVSWYQQTPGQGLQFLFEYFSETQRNKGNFPGRFSGRQFSNSRSEMNVSTLELGDSALYLCASSPRQAPYEQYFGPGTRLTVT.